These T cell receptor beta chains were read from a single sample in a study of cytomegalovirus exposure and HLA in healthy donors. Here immunoSEQ multiplex PCR was the method, and the copy in TCRdb shows in-frame clones only, minus some. Of 140,000 or so clones listed, roughly 80% were seen once; the top ten hold over 2%. Sequences were obtained from PBMCs. These receptors were taken from a boy younger than 10 in good health and CMV-seronegative. CDR3s include the opening cysteine and the closing phenylalanine or tryptophan. The D gene is left open where the match is weak. For some rows the clone size is stated as once, few or many, or as a class when expanded; others skip it.

DNA: TGTGCCTGGAGTAAAGGAACGGGGGGGTACGAGACCCAGTACTTC
CDR3: CAWSKGTGGYETQYF
size: -
J: TRBJ2-5
D: TRBD2
length: 15
V: TRBV30

DNA: TGTGCCAGCAGCGTAGTCGAGACTTCCTATGGCTACACCTTC
CDR3: CASSVVETSYGYTF
size: few
J: TRBJ1-2
D: -
length: 14
V: TRBV9

DNA: TGTGCCAGCAGCCCTGTCCAGAGGGCCCAGTACTTC
CDR3: CASSPVQRAQYF
size: once
J: TRBJ2-5
D: -
length: 12
V: TRBV27

DNA: TGTGCCAGCAGCCCAGGGACAGGGTTCATTTCACCCCTCCACTTT
CDR3: CASSPGTGFISPLHF
size: -
J: TRBJ1-6
D: TRBD1
length: 15
V: TRBV5-6

DNA: TGTGCCAGTAGTTTCAAGGAGGGGACTGAAGCTTTCTTT
CDR3: CASSFKEGTEAFF
size: -
J: TRBJ1-1
D: -
length: 13
V: TRBV19

DNA: TGTGCCAGCAGCTTGGAGTCTAGCGATATCTACGAGCAGTACTTC
CDR3: CASSLESSDIYEQYF
size: -
J: TRBJ2-7
D: -
length: 15
V: TRBV5-4

DNA: TGTGCCAGCTCCCAGACAGGGAGCAGCAATCAGCCCCAGCATTTT
CDR3: CASSQTGSSNQPQHF
size: -
J: TRBJ1-5
D: TRBD1
length: 15
V: TRBV25-1

DNA: TGTGCCAGCAGCTTAGGAGGGGGCCAGGGAGATGAAAAACTGTTTTTT
CDR3: CASSLGGGQGDEKLFF
size: -
J: TRBJ1-4
D: TRBD1
length: 16
V: TRBV13

DNA: TGTGCCAGCAGCTTCAATCCGGGACAGCCCTCCTACGAGCAGTACTTC
CDR3: CASSFNPGQPSYEQYF
size: -
J: TRBJ2-7
D: TRBD1
length: 16
V: TRBV7-8

DNA: TGTGCCAGCAGCCTAGCCCAGAGGGCTAGCGGGACCCTAAGCGAGCAGTACTTC
CDR3: CASSLAQRASGTLSEQYF
size: once
J: TRBJ2-7
D: TRBD2
length: 18
V: TRBV11-2

DNA: TGTGCCAGCAGCAATAGGCTGCGACTTTATAGCAATCAGCCCCAGCATTTT
CDR3: CASSNRLRLYSNQPQHF
size: -
J: TRBJ1-5
D: -
length: 17
V: TRBV21-1

DNA: TGTGCCAGCAGCTTAGCGACGGAGGGCGGCTACACCTTC
CDR3: CASSLATEGGYTF
size: -
J: TRBJ1-2
D: -
length: 13
V: TRBV7-2

DNA: TGTGCCAGCAGCTTAGCAGGGACAGGGGTCTACGAGCAGTACTTC
CDR3: CASSLAGTGVYEQYF
size: -
J: TRBJ2-7
D: TRBD1
length: 15
V: TRBV7-8

DNA: TGTGCCAGCAGCCAAGTTCGGGGGTTGGCAGACACTGAAGCTTTCTTT
CDR3: CASSQVRGLADTEAFF
size: -
J: TRBJ1-1
D: -
length: 16
V: TRBV14

DNA: TGTGCCAGCAGCTTAAGCGCTGAAAATCAGCCCCAGCATTTT
CDR3: CASSLSAENQPQHF
size: -
J: TRBJ1-5
D: -
length: 14
V: TRBV7-9

DNA: TGTGCCAGCAGTGAAGAGGGCGGGCTAGCGGGGGGCCGAACCTACGAGCAGTACTTC
CDR3: CASSEEGGLAGGRTYEQYF
size: -
J: TRBJ2-7
D: TRBD2
length: 19
V: TRBV6-1

DNA: TGTGCCAGCAGCCCTGGACTTCCGAGCTCCTACGAGCAGTACTTC
CDR3: CASSPGLPSSYEQYF
size: -
J: TRBJ2-7
D: -
length: 15
V: TRBV7-9

DNA: TGTGCCAGCAGCGTACAAGCGGGAGGGAACACCGGGGAGCTGTTTTTT
CDR3: CASSVQAGGNTGELFF
size: once
J: TRBJ2-2
D: TRBD2
length: 16
V: TRBV9

DNA: TGTGCCAGCAGCAATTATAACAGGGGGCAAGGAGAGCAGTACTTC
CDR3: CASSNYNRGQGEQYF
size: -
J: TRBJ2-7
D: TRBD1
length: 15
V: TRBV7-3

DNA: TGTGCCAGCAGTGCAGGGATCAATCAGCCCCAGCATTTT
CDR3: CASSAGINQPQHF
size: -
J: TRBJ1-5
D: -
length: 13
V: TRBV2

DNA: TGTGCCAGCAGCCTAGTCCGACTAGCCGGGGAGCTGTTTTTT
CDR3: CASSLVRLAGELFF
size: -
J: TRBJ2-2
D: -
length: 14
V: TRBV7-8

DNA: TGCGCCAGCAGCCTACGCATAGACGGAGTCTACAATGAGCAGTTCTTC
CDR3: CASSLRIDGVYNEQFF
size: few
J: TRBJ2-1
D: -
length: 16
V: TRBV5-1

DNA: TGTGCCAGCAGCTTGGGGGGGGACCAGTACTTC
CDR3: CASSLGGDQYF
size: -
J: TRBJ2-5
D: -
length: 11
V: TRBV5-6

DNA: TGTGCCAGCAGTTACTCGGCGGTTTATAGCAATCAGCCCCAGCATTTT
CDR3: CASSYSAVYSNQPQHF
size: -
J: TRBJ1-5
D: -
length: 16
V: TRBV6-5

DNA: TGTGCCAGCAGTGACTCACGCGGGGGAGGGTCAGATACGCAGTATTTT
CDR3: CASSDSRGGGSDTQYF
size: few
J: TRBJ2-3
D: TRBD2
length: 16
V: TRBV6-4

DNA: TGTGCCAGCAGCCCAGGGGACACCGGCAATCAGCCCCAGCATTTT
CDR3: CASSPGDTGNQPQHF
size: -
J: TRBJ1-5
D: -
length: 15
V: TRBV7-9

DNA: TGTGCCAGCAGCGGAGGACAGGGCAAGCAGCCCCAGCATTTT
CDR3: CASSGGQGKQPQHF
size: -
J: TRBJ1-5
D: TRBD1
length: 14
V: TRBV27

DNA: TGTGCCAGCAGCTTAAGGCGGGGGGAGACCCAGTACTTC
CDR3: CASSLRRGETQYF
size: -
J: TRBJ2-5
D: TRBD2
length: 13
V: TRBV7-3

DNA: TGTGCCAGCAGCTTAGGTAGACAGACGTTGGCAGATACGCAGTATTTT
CDR3: CASSLGRQTLADTQYF
size: -
J: TRBJ2-3
D: -
length: 16
V: TRBV7-9

DNA: TGTGCCAGCAGCCCCCGGACAGGGCCGTATAGTGAGCAGTTCTTC
CDR3: CASSPRTGPYSEQFF
size: once
J: TRBJ2-1
D: TRBD1
length: 15
V: TRBV7-3

DNA: TGTGCCATCAGCGTAGGAGGGCCCTACAATGAGCAGTTCTTC
CDR3: CAISVGGPYNEQFF
size: -
J: TRBJ2-1
D: -
length: 14
V: TRBV10-3

DNA: TGTGCCAGCAGCTGGACTAGCGGGGGCACAGATACGCAGTATTTT
CDR3: CASSWTSGGTDTQYF
size: few
J: TRBJ2-3
D: TRBD2
length: 15
V: TRBV7-9

DNA: TGTGCCAGCAGCTCGACAGGTAGACCTAGGGAGCAGTACTTC
CDR3: CASSSTGRPREQYF
size: -
J: TRBJ2-7
D: -
length: 14
V: TRBV5-6

DNA: TGCAGCGTGAAGGTGGAGAGGAGCGAAAAACTGTTTTTT
CDR3: CSVKVERSEKLFF
size: -
J: TRBJ1-4
D: -
length: 13
V: TRBV29-1

DNA: TGCAGCGTTGCCGTCAACGGGGGAGATATGGAGCAGTACTTC
CDR3: CSVAVNGGDMEQYF
size: once
J: TRBJ2-7
D: -
length: 14
V: TRBV29-1

DNA: TGTGCTAGTGGTTTGTCGAGAGGTCGGGGTGGCTACACCTTC
CDR3: CASGLSRGRGGYTF
size: -
J: TRBJ1-2
D: -
length: 14
V: TRBV12-5

DNA: TGTGCCAGCAGTTACTTAGGACAGGGCTACGAGCAGTACTTC
CDR3: CASSYLGQGYEQYF
size: -
J: TRBJ2-7
D: TRBD1
length: 14
V: TRBV6-5

DNA: TGTGCCAGCAGCTTAAACAGGGATGGCTACACCTTC
CDR3: CASSLNRDGYTF
size: -
J: TRBJ1-2
D: -
length: 12
V: TRBV7-2

DNA: TGTGCCAGCAGTGGATCCGGGACAGGGGTCCACGAGCAGTACTTC
CDR3: CASSGSGTGVHEQYF
size: -
J: TRBJ2-7
D: TRBD1
length: 15
V: TRBV25-1

DNA: TGTGCCGCCGGGAACGAAAAACTGTTTTTT
CDR3: CAAGNEKLFF
size: -
J: TRBJ1-4
D: -
length: 10
V: TRBV27

DNA: TGTGCCAGCAGCTCGAAGCGGGGGGGTCGCTACGAGCAGTACTTC
CDR3: CASSSKRGGRYEQYF
size: once
J: TRBJ2-7
D: TRBD2
length: 15
V: TRBV7-9

DNA: TGTGCCAGCAGTAGGGACAGATTTGGGACTGAAGCTTTCTTT
CDR3: CASSRDRFGTEAFF
size: -
J: TRBJ1-1
D: TRBD1
length: 14
V: TRBV28

DNA: TGTGCCAGCAGTGAAAGCGTCTCGGGGGGGTCCTACGAGCAGTACTTC
CDR3: CASSESVSGGSYEQYF
size: -
J: TRBJ2-7
D: TRBD2
length: 16
V: TRBV6-1

DNA: TGTGCCAGCAGTGAACCGGTGCCTCTCGCAAAACTGTTTTTT
CDR3: CASSEPVPLAKLFF
size: once
J: TRBJ1-4
D: -
length: 14
V: TRBV25-1

DNA: TGTGCCAGCAGTGATCCCAGCGGGGGGGACAATGAGCAGTTCTTC
CDR3: CASSDPSGGDNEQFF
size: -
J: TRBJ2-1
D: TRBD2
length: 15
V: TRBV25-1

DNA: TGTGCCAGCACCCCCGGGACTAGCGGGAGGGAGTTCTTC
CDR3: CASTPGTSGREFF
size: few
J: TRBJ2-1
D: TRBD2
length: 13
V: TRBV6-5

DNA: TGCGCCAGCAGCTTGCCGGACAGAGACACCCTCCACTTT
CDR3: CASSLPDRDTLHF
size: -
J: TRBJ1-6
D: -
length: 13
V: TRBV5-1

DNA: TGTGCCAGCTCTCCAACCGTCACAAACGTACCCTACGAGCAGTACTTC
CDR3: CASSPTVTNVPYEQYF
size: -
J: TRBJ2-7
D: -
length: 16
V: TRBV18

DNA: TGCGCCAGCAGCTTGGACATAGCTAGCACAGATACGCAGTATTTT
CDR3: CASSLDIASTDTQYF
size: -
J: TRBJ2-3
D: -
length: 15
V: TRBV5-1

DNA: TGTGCCAGCAGCGTAGATGCAGGGTATGGCTACACCTTC
CDR3: CASSVDAGYGYTF
size: -
J: TRBJ1-2
D: -
length: 13
V: TRBV9

DNA: TGTGCCAGCAGTCCGGAGACAGGGGGCTTTTACACTGAAGCTTTCTTT
CDR3: CASSPETGGFYTEAFF
size: -
J: TRBJ1-1
D: TRBD1
length: 16
V: TRBV27

DNA: TGTGCCAGCAGCCTCTACGGGGGATCCTACGAGCAGTACTTC
CDR3: CASSLYGGSYEQYF
size: -
J: TRBJ2-7
D: -
length: 14
V: TRBV5-6

DNA: TGTGCCAGCAGTTTTAATTCGGACGAGCAGTACTTC
CDR3: CASSFNSDEQYF
size: -
J: TRBJ2-7
D: -
length: 12
V: TRBV28

DNA: TGTGCCAGCAGCCCACACACCGGGACTAGCGGGGGCCACCAAGAGACCCAGTACTTC
CDR3: CASSPHTGTSGGHQETQYF
size: -
J: TRBJ2-5
D: TRBD2
length: 19
V: TRBV9

DNA: TGTGCCAGCAGCGTAGGAACGGGGGGAGGGAGTCAGAATGAGCAGTTCTTC
CDR3: CASSVGTGGGSQNEQFF
size: -
J: TRBJ2-1
D: TRBD2
length: 17
V: TRBV9